The T cell receptor (beta chain) under discussion was sequenced for a study of cytomegalovirus exposure and HLA in healthy donors. Study background: The Caucasian-associated ancestry cluster held around four fifths of 398 genotyped donors. Study-level findings and limits: Common viral pathogens were later found to be apparently linked to several of the most significant clusters. Later genetic work tied a missense DCLRE1C variant to beta-chain V and J trimming. Earlier results showed most TCR beta V segments being productive about 87% or about 30% of the time.

CDR3 length equals 15 residues. Germline V gene lookup returns CDR1 MNHNS and CDR2 SASEGT. J was trimmed by 8 bases and V by 7 bases; bases with no gene match: 13. Details on this clone: Its antigen is as yet unknown.

The PCR ran on 60 Vbeta and 13 Jbeta primers. The data were produced by immunoSEQ multiplex PCR, yet TCRdb's version contains in-frame clones alone and is incomplete. The sample includes 200,000 to 250,000 clones, around four fifths seen only once; the top ten take around 3.9%. The chain carries TRBV6-1 and TRBJ1-2, with 10 bases fitting TRBD1. Sample: PBMCs. This TCR came from a male donor in good health and CMV-seronegative. CDR3 nucleotide sequence: TGTGCCAGCAAGAGAGGACAGGGGGAAGTATACGGCTACACCTTC. It encodes CASKRGQGEVYGYTF.